The 32 T cell receptor beta chains below were found in one sample sequenced in a study of glioma-infiltrating T cells after dendritic cell vaccination. Assay used: immunoSEQ multiplex PCR; TCRdb lists only in-frame clones, some missing. This table holds about 92,000 clones, around 86% found once. This specimen was blood, taken before dendritic cell vaccination. These receptors came from a human donor with glioblastoma.

The chain has TRBV5-4 and TRBJ1-4; 12 bases are a match to TRBD1. This CDR3 spans 16 amino acids. Germline-derived CDR1 and CDR2 are SGHNT and YYREEE (reference sequence). Unmatched junction bases numbered 8, after V lost 4 bases and J lost 7 bases. CDR3 in DNA: TGTGCCAGCAGCCACGGGGGACAGGGGGCGGGTGAAAAACTGTTTTTT. The encoded protein is CASSHGGQGAGEKLFF.

The chain employs TRBV4-1 and TRBJ1-2; D might be TRBD1 (6 bases). V shed 0 bases and J shed 1 base, with 12 bases lying between them. Germline V CDR1 and CDR2: MGHRA, YSYEKL. The CDR3 is 16 amino acids. CDR3 nucleotide sequence: TGCGCCAGCAGCCAAGACAAGGCAGGGGTTAACTATGGCTACACCTTC. It codes for CASSQDKAGVNYGYTF.

V gene TRBV7-6 combines with J gene TRBJ2-5; tentative D call: TRBD1 (5 bases). The length of the CDR3 is 15 residues. The V end lost 0 bases, the J end lost 0 bases, and 8 bases lay between the germline ends. Germline V gene lookup returns CDR1 SGHVS and CDR2 FNYEAQ. The CDR3 protein is CASSLAGADQETQYF. CDR3 bases: TGTGCCAGCAGCTTAGCAGGGGCAGACCAAGAGACCCAGTACTTC.

This clone came up once. The CDR3: CASSELPGAGNTIYF. The CDR3 DNA is TGTGCCAGCAGTGAGCTCCCCGGGGCTGGAAACACCATATATTTT. The gene calls are TRBV2 and TRBJ1-3; D is uncertain. CDR3 length equals 15 residues. Germline-derived CDR1 and CDR2 are SNHLY and FYNNEI. V lost 3 bases and J lost 2, with 11 bases in between.

This clone appeared once. The chain couples TRBV7-9 to TRBJ1-3; TRBD1 matches at 8 bases. V was pared by 4 bases and J by 0 bases, with 2 bases of the junction left unmatched. The CDR3 loop spans 15 amino acids. Germline CDR1 and CDR2: SEHNR and FQNEAQ (reference sequence). The CDR3 protein is CASSWTGISGNTIYF. The CDR3 region has the DNA TGTGCCAGCAGCTGGACAGGGATCTCTGGAAACACCATATATTTT.

The chain joins TRBV5-1 to TRBJ2-3; 10 nucleotides agree with TRBD2. The length of the CDR3 is 17 residues. Germline V CDR1 and CDR2: SGHRS, YFSETQ. Germline trimming cut 0 bases from V and 0 bases from J; bases unmatched to any gene: 4. The chain's CDR3 is CASSLGTSGFSTDTQYF. As DNA, the CDR3 is TGCGCCAGCAGCTTGGGGACTAGCGGTTTTAGCACAGATACGCAGTATTTT.

The chain employs TRBV28 and TRBJ2-5, with TRBD2 matching 7 bases. Trimming at V came to 5 bases and at J to 2 bases, leaving 5 bases not matched to a gene. The CDR3 spans 14 residues. Germline V gene lookup returns CDR1 MDHEN and CDR2 SYDVKM. In nucleotides, the CDR3 is TGTGCCAGCAGTCCTCCGGGGGGACAAGAGACCCAGTACTTC. Its translation: CASSPPGGQETQYF. The full variable domain, completed using reference TRBV28 and TRBJ2-5, is DVKVTQSSRYLVKRTGEKVFLECVQDMDHENMFWYRQDPGLGLRLIYFSYDVKMKEKGDIPEGYSVSREKKERFSLILESASTNQTSMYLCASSPPGGQETQYFGPGTRLLVL.

The J gene is TRBJ1-4, the V gene TRBV7-9, with D possibly being TRBD1 (6 bases). Germline V gives CDR1 SEHNR, CDR2 FQNEAQ (reference sequence). The V and J ends lost 5 bases and 8 bases respectively, with 15 bases between them. This CDR3 has 14 residues. As DNA, the CDR3 is TGTGCCAGCAGCGTGTCCGTACAGGGCGAAAAACTGTTTTTT. It encodes CASSVSVQGEKLFF.

The rearrangement links TRBV6-1 to TRBJ1-5; 8 positions match TRBD1. CDR3 length: 14 amino acids. Unmatched junction bases numbered 4, after V lost 5 bases and J lost 4 bases. Germline loops: CDR1 MNHNS, CDR2 SASEGT. CDR3 amino acids: CASSPGQDNQPQHF. The CDR3 DNA is TGTGCCAGCAGTCCGGGACAGGATAATCAGCCCCAGCATTTT.

This chain links TRBV28 with TRBJ2-7, with TRBD1 identical over 10 bases. V lost 6 bases and J lost 3; bases outside the gene matches: 14. The CDR3 extends over 17 amino acids. Germline assignment: CDR1 MDHEN and CDR2 SYDVKM. The DNA of the CDR3 is TGTGCCAGCAGCTTGGGACAGGGGCGTTCTCCTGACTACGAGCAGTACTTC. Its translation is CASSLGQGRSPDYEQYF.

The chain recombines TRBV19 with TRBJ1-1; D is perhaps TRBD1 (5 bases). The V gene's germline CDR1 is LNHDA and CDR2 SQIVND (reference sequence). The CDR3 extends over 13 amino acids. Trimming stripped 4 bases from V and 5 bases from J, with 11 bases between. CDR3 nucleotides: TGTGCCAGTAGTAATGACGGGGGTACTGAAGCTTTCTTT. The encoded protein is CASSNDGGTEAFF.

The chain couples TRBV27 to TRBJ2-3; TRBD2 agrees at 10 bases. Per germline, CDR1 MNHEY and CDR2 SMNVEV (reference sequence). V dropped 6 bases and J dropped 4; count of bases not matched to a gene: 1. This CDR3 is 13 amino acids long. The CDR3 coding sequence is TGTGCCAGCAGGCTAGCGGGAGCAGATACGCAGTATTTT. It is translated as CASRLAGADTQYF.

This chain uses TRBV7-9 with TRBJ2-7; a possible D gene is TRBD2 (7 bases). Trimming cost V 5 bases and J 2 bases, with 19 bases left between them. The CDR3 runs 16 residues. Germline V gives CDR1 SEHNR, CDR2 FQNEAQ (reference sequence). The CDR3 reads CASSPVGGEGAYEQYF. DNA of the CDR3: TGTGCCAGCAGCCCGGTAGGGGGGGAGGGGGCCTACGAGCAGTACTTC.

V gene TRBV9 combines with J gene TRBJ2-7, with 10 bases matching TRBD2. There are 15 residues in the CDR3. Germline V gene sequence: CDR1 SGDLS, CDR2 YYNGEE. The J segment lost 3 bases and the V segment lost 0 bases, leaving 3 bases of the junction unmatched. CDR3 in amino acids: CASSVVGTSDYEQYF. The CDR3, as DNA: TGTGCCAGCAGCGTAGTAGGGACTAGCGACTACGAGCAGTACTTC.

The chain links TRBV2 to TRBJ1-6, with 7 positions matching TRBD1. Losses at the gene ends were 4 bases for V and 3 bases for J; bases not matched to a gene: 3. The CDR3 spans 15 residues. Germline V gene data show CDR1 as SNHLY and CDR2 as FYNNEI. The CDR3 DNA sequence: TGTGCCAGCAGTGCCTCAGGGGGCTATAATTCACCCCTCCACTTT. Encoded protein: CASSASGGYNSPLHF.

The rearrangement uses TRBV4-1 and TRBJ2-1; D might be TRBD1 (6 bases). Germline V lookup: CDR1 MGHRA, CDR2 YSYEKL. Trimming took 4 bases from V and 2 from J, leaving 9 bases between them. The CDR3 totals 14 residues. CDR3 nucleotides: TGCGCCAGCAGCCGACAGGACCCCTACAATGAGCAGTTCTTC. The encoded protein is CASSRQDPYNEQFF.

The chain links TRBV6-5 to TRBJ2-5, with D perhaps matching TRBD2 (5 bases). The CDR3 spans 15 residues. V dropped 5 bases and J dropped 5 bases, with 18 bases sitting between them. The V gene's germline CDR1 is MNHEY and CDR2 SVGAGI. DNA of the CDR3: TGTGCCAGCAGTCTGACGGACTCGCCTAGGGAGACCCAGTACTTC. It specifies CASSLTDSPRETQYF.

The rearrangement joins TRBV19 to TRBJ1-1; TRBD1 agrees at 7 bases. Germline lookup yields CDR1 LNHDA and CDR2 SQIVND (reference sequence). The CDR3 extends over 13 amino acids. V was pared by 5 bases and J by 5 bases, with 5 bases of the junction left unmatched. The CDR3 nucleotides are TGTGCCAGTAGTCCCTCAGGGGGGACTGAAGCTTTCTTT. This encodes CASSPSGGTEAFF. The full variable domain, completed using reference TRBV19 and TRBJ1-1, is DGGITQSPKYLFRKEGQNVTLSCEQNLNHDAMYWYRQDPGQGLRLIYYSQIVNDFQKGDIAEGYSVSREKKESFPLTVTSAQKNPTAFYLCASSPSGGTEAFFGQGTRLTVV.

The CDR3 loop reads CASSKEGQSEAFF. The CDR3 DNA reads TGTGCCAGTAGTAAAGAGGGACAGTCAGAAGCTTTCTTT. The chain recombines TRBV19 with TRBJ1-1; TRBD1 aligns across 7 bases. CDR3 size: 13 residues. Per germline, CDR1 LNHDA and CDR2 SQIVND (reference sequence). J was trimmed by 8 bases and V by 4 bases; bases with no gene match: 7.

The chain is built from TRBV29-1 and TRBJ1-3; weak D call: TRBD1 (6 bases). Germline lookup yields CDR1 SQVTM and CDR2 ANQGSEA. CDR3 size: 12 residues. Trimming shortened V by 7 bases and J by 0 bases, and 7 bases separated the two germline ends. The CDR3 spells CSAGVSGNTIYF. Here the CDR3 DNA reads TGCAGCGCAGGGGTCTCTGGAAACACCATATATTTT.

This sequence joins TRBV5-1 and TRBJ2-7; tentative D call: TRBD1 (6 bases). With 3 bases removed from V and 4 bases from J, the gap between germline ends came to 11 bases. CDR1 SGHRS and CDR2 YFSETQ come from the germline V gene. CDR3 size: 13 residues. This chain's CDR3 is CASSSGQTYEQYF. CDR3 DNA sequence: TGCGCCAGCAGCTCGGGACAAACTTACGAGCAGTACTTC.

The rearrangement joins TRBV6-6 to TRBJ2-3; maybe TRBD1 (6 bases). Germline-derived CDR1 and CDR2 are MNHNY and SVGAGI (reference sequence). Trimming cost V 10 bases and J 5 bases, with 16 bases left between them. This CDR3 contains 13 residues. As DNA, the CDR3 is TGTGCCACCAGGACAGCCCCACTAGATACGCAGTATTTT. It codes for CATRTAPLDTQYF.

The chain is built from TRBV9 and TRBJ2-1, with D possibly matching TRBD2 (6 bases). This CDR3 region has 15 residues. The germline CDR1 and CDR2 sequences are SGDLS and YYNGEE. V lost 4 bases and J lost 7, with 18 bases in between. This CDR3 is CASSPRLVGPNEQFF. The CDR3 DNA follows: TGTGCCAGCAGCCCAAGACTAGTAGGACCAAATGAGCAGTTCTTC.

This clone was observed a handful of times. The chain uses TRBV11-2 and TRBJ1-1, with 8 bases identical to TRBD1. With V trimmed by 1 base and J by 0 bases, 7 bases remained unmatched. CDR1 and CDR2 (germline): SGHAT, FQNNGV. The CDR3 loop spans 17 amino acids. In DNA, the CDR3 is TGTGCCAGCAGCTTAGGGGCAGGGGGCGTAATGAACACTGAAGCTTTCTTT. This gives the protein CASSLGAGGVMNTEAFF.

This sequence joins TRBV9 and TRBJ1-1; D gene unclear. The V end lost 1 base, the J end lost 0 bases, and 7 bases lay between the germline ends. The CDR3 is 14 amino acids. The V gene's germline CDR1 is SGDLS and CDR2 YYNGEE. CDR3 in DNA: TGTGCCAGCAGCGTACTGAGTTTGAACACTGAAGCTTTCTTT. Protein: CASSVLSLNTEAFF.

V gene TRBV6-1 combines with J gene TRBJ2-2; tentative D call: TRBD1 (6 bases). The germline V and J ends were trimmed by 7 bases and 0 bases, with 9 bases remaining between them. Germline V lookup: CDR1 MNHNS, CDR2 SASEGT. The CDR3 has 14 residues. The CDR3 DNA reads TGTGCCAGCAATGGACAGACGAACACCGGGGAGCTGTTTTTT. As protein: CASNGQTNTGELFF.

The chain links TRBV19 to TRBJ1-1; D gene uncertain. Deletions cut 5 bases from V and 5 bases from J, with 15 bases between. The germline V gene has CDR1 LNHDA and CDR2 SQIVND (reference sequence). The CDR3 covers 14 residues. DNA of the CDR3: TGTGCCAGTAGTCCCCCGAGGGTGATGACTGAAGCTTTCTTT. Its protein is CASSPPRVMTEAFF.

The chain combines TRBV7-9 with TRBJ2-7; possibly TRBD1 for D (5 bases). V dropped 3 bases and J dropped 1 base, with 16 bases sitting between them. CDR1 and CDR2 (germline): SEHNR, FQNEAQ (reference sequence). The CDR3 runs to 16 residues. The CDR3 protein is CASSFPFEGASYEQYF. CDR3 nucleotides: TGTGCCAGCAGCTTCCCCTTCGAAGGGGCGTCCTACGAGCAGTACTTC. Full variable domain (missing parts from reference TRBV7-9 and TRBJ2-7): DTGVSQNPRHKITKRGQNVTFRCDPISEHNRLYWYRQTLGQGPEFLTYFQNEAQLEKSRLLSDRFSAERPKGSFSTLEIQRTEQGDSAMYLCASSFPFEGASYEQYFGPGTRLTVT.

This sequence joins TRBV12-2 and TRBJ2-1; the table's TRBD1 call for D was not verified on the DNA. TRBV12-2 is marked as a pseudogene. This CDR3 has 17 residues. In nucleotides, the CDR3 is TGTGCAAGTCGCTCAAAGGGGGCGGGGAGCTCCTACAATGAGCAGTTCTTC. It encodes CASRSKGAGSSYNEQFF.

The gene calls are TRBV19 and TRBJ2-7; 7 nucleotides match TRBD1. Trimming took 10 bases from V and 9 from J; bases not matched to a gene: 9. CDR3 length: 11 amino acids. In germline, CDR1 is LNHDA, CDR2 SQIVND (reference sequence). The CDR3 nucleotides are TGTGCCACCCGACAGGGAATTGTGCAGTACTTC. It codes for CATRQGIVQYF.

The CDR3 loop is CASSDEDRGDRELFF. DNA for the CDR3: TGTGCCAGCAGTGATGAGGACAGGGGGGACCGGGAGCTGTTTTTT. The chain employs TRBV2 and TRBJ2-2, with 10 bases lining up with TRBD1. This CDR3 spans 15 amino acids. Germline V gives CDR1 SNHLY, CDR2 FYNNEI. The V gene end was trimmed by 3 bases and the J gene end by 9 bases; junction bases not matched to a gene: 7.

This sequence joins TRBV15 and TRBJ2-7, with D hard to call. The V gene lost 1 base and the J gene lost 6 bases, with 13 bases spanning the gap. The CDR3 spans 14 residues. CDR1 LNHNV and CDR2 YYDKDF come from the germline V gene (reference sequence). CDR3 region: CATSRGQSLSEQYF. In DNA form, the CDR3 reads TGTGCCACCAGCAGAGGACAAAGCCTTTCCGAGCAGTACTTC.